These 26 T cell receptor beta chains came from one sample sequenced in a study of cytomegalovirus exposure and HLA in healthy donors. 60 Vbeta and 13 Jbeta primers were used in PCR. Method: immunoSEQ multiplex PCR; TCRdb's copy keeps in-frame clones and lacks some. Here the sample spans fewer than 350,000 clones, around 90% being singletons. Sequenced material: PBMCs. The receptors stem from a woman under 30 in good health and CMV-seronegative.

This clone was recorded only once. CDR3: CASSPWTDSNQPQHF. In nucleotides, the CDR3 is TGTGCCAGTAGTCCGTGGACAGACAGCAATCAGCCCCAGCATTTT. The rearrangement uses TRBV19 and TRBJ1-5; D may be TRBD1 (6 bases). Per germline, CDR1 LNHDA and CDR2 SQIVND (reference sequence). Trimming cost V 5 bases and J 1 base, with 12 bases left between them. CDR3 length: 15 residues. Combining the CDR3 with reference TRBV19 and TRBJ1-5 gives the whole variable domain DGGITQSPKYLFRKEGQNVTLSCEQNLNHDAMYWYRQDPGQGLRLIYYSQIVNDFQKGDIAEGYSVSREKKESFPLTVTSAQKNPTAFYLCASSPWTDSNQPQHFGDGTRLSIL.

Written as DNA, the CDR3 is TGTGCCACCAGCAGAGCAGGTACCGGGGAGCTGTTTTTT. Its translation: CATSRAGTGELFF. The rearrangement links TRBV15 to TRBJ2-2; D call uncertain. The CDR3 length is 13 residues. Germline CDR1 reads LNHNV; CDR2 reads YYDKDF (reference sequence). V shed 1 base and J shed 5 bases, with 5 bases lying between them.

V usage is TRBV7-2 and J usage is TRBJ1-3; TRBD1 is a possible D gene (5 bases). Germline CDR1 reads SGHTA; CDR2 reads FQGNSA. Trimming shortened V by 3 bases and J by 8 bases, and 11 bases separated the two germline ends. This CDR3 comprises 13 residues. CDR3 sequence reads: CASSFREEYTIYF. Here the CDR3 DNA reads TGTGCCAGCAGCTTCAGGGAGGAGTACACCATATATTTT.

V usage is TRBV5-1 and J usage is TRBJ1-1; 9 bases line up with TRBD1. CDR1 and CDR2 from the germline V gene are SGHRS and YFSETQ. Trimming took 7 bases from V and 4 from J; bases not matched to a gene: 11. The CDR3 covers 15 residues. The CDR3 is CASPPDRGVGTEAFF. CDR3 nucleotide sequence: TGCGCCAGCCCCCCCGACAGGGGGGTGGGCACTGAAGCTTTCTTT.

In its sample, this clone was seen once. The V call is TRBV27, the J call TRBJ2-7, with a tentative D call TRBD1 (5 bases). This CDR3 has 14 amino acids. Looked up from germline, CDR1 is MNHEY and CDR2 is SMNVEV (reference sequence). V lost 3 bases and J 0 bases, leaving 9 bases between the germline ends. The CDR3: CASSFGDSSYEQYF. In DNA form, the CDR3 reads TGTGCCAGCAGTTTCGGAGACAGCTCCTACGAGCAGTACTTC.

The chain's CDR3 is CASSRQESKGGGYTF. The CDR3 DNA follows: TGTGCCAGCAGCCGACAGGAATCAAAGGGTGGTGGCTACACCTTC. The chain uses TRBV7-6 and TRBJ1-2, with a tentative D call TRBD1 (6 bases). The ends were cut back, 5 bases at V and 7 bases at J, with 20 bases in the middle. The length of the CDR3 is 15 residues. Per the germline V gene, CDR1 is SGHVS and CDR2 is FNYEAQ.

The gene calls are TRBV5-4 and TRBJ2-7; the match to TRBD1 covers 9 bases. The CDR3 runs 14 residues. CDR1 and CDR2 from the germline V gene are SGHNT and YYREEE (reference sequence). J gave up 4 bases and V 4 bases, and 6 bases lay outside the gene matches. CDR3 DNA: TGTGCCAGCAGCGCTACCGGGACAGGGTACGAGCAGTACTTC. Translating it yields CASSATGTGYEQYF. Complete variable domain (other parts from reference TRBV5-4 and TRBJ2-7): ETGVTQSPTHLIKTRGQQVTLRCSSQSGHNTVSWYQQALGQGPQFIFQYYREEENGRGNFPPRFSGLQFPNYSSELNVNALELDDSALYLCASSATGTGYEQYFGPGTRLTVT.

The chain is built from TRBV5-6 and TRBJ1-2, with 8 positions matching TRBD1. From germline, CDR1 is SGHDT and CDR2 YYEEEE. This CDR3 spans 13 amino acids. V lost 4 bases, J lost 7 bases, and 6 bases stayed unmatched. The CDR3 loop is CASSRGQGGGYTF. For the CDR3, the DNA is TGTGCCAGCAGCCGAGGACAGGGAGGTGGCTACACCTTC.

The rearrangement links TRBV19 to TRBJ1-2, with 9 bases matching TRBD1. Per germline, CDR1 LNHDA and CDR2 SQIVND (reference sequence). V shed 5 bases, J shed 8 bases, and the junction held 15 bases outside the gene matches. This CDR3 has 16 residues. DNA for the CDR3: TGTGCCAGTAGTGTCGGGACAGGGCTTTCGGGTGTAGGCTACACCTTC. Its translation is CASSVGTGLSGVGYTF.

This clone was detected only once. The chain links TRBV27 to TRBJ2-5, with TRBD1 as a possible D gene (5 bases). The end of the DNA aligns better with TRBJ2-7, so the J call may be wrong. Germline assignment: CDR1 MNHEY and CDR2 SMNVEV (reference sequence). The CDR3 totals 15 residues. CDR3 DNA sequence: TGTGCCAGCAGTTTATCAGGGGTCCTCTCCTACGAGCAGTACTTC. It specifies CASSLSGVLSYEQYF.

The rearrangement uses TRBV6-5 and TRBJ1-1; TRBD1 agrees at 9 bases. Germline V gene data show CDR1 as MNHEY and CDR2 as SVGAGI. V lost 0 bases and J lost 8; bases outside the gene matches: 4. This CDR3 is built from 14 residues. The CDR3 spells CASSYSFGTGEAFF. The DNA of the CDR3 is TGTGCCAGCAGTTACTCGTTCGGGACAGGGGAAGCTTTCTTT.

The chain combines TRBV2 with TRBJ1-5; 7 nucleotides match TRBD1. The germline CDR1 and CDR2 sequences are SNHLY and FYNNEI. The CDR3 sequence is 13 residues long. Trimming cost V 7 bases and J 6 bases; bases outside gene matches: 6. CDR3 sequence: CASTRQGLQPQHF. The CDR3 nucleotides read TGTGCCAGCACGCGACAGGGTCTTCAGCCCCAGCATTTT.

V is TRBV18 and J is TRBJ2-5; D gene ambiguous. The CDR3 loop spans 13 amino acids. CDR1 and CDR2 (germline): KGHSH, LQKENI. V was pared by 4 bases and J by 2 bases, with 8 bases between. CDR3 nucleotides: TGTGCCAGCTCACTCTATCAACAAGAGACCCAGTACTTC. It specifies CASSLYQQETQYF.

The J gene is TRBJ1-5, the V gene TRBV6-5, with 10 bases fitting TRBD1. After removal of 6 bases from V and 7 bases from J, the junction contained 6 bases not matched to a gene. The CDR3 consists of 14 residues. The germline gives CDR1 MNHEY, CDR2 SVGAGI. Here the CDR3 reads CASSPGTGEQPQHF. The CDR3 coding sequence is TGTGCCAGCAGCCCAGGGACAGGGGAACAGCCCCAGCATTTT.

The rearrangement uses TRBV7-3 and TRBJ2-1; TRBD1 is a possible D gene (5 bases). CDR1 is SGHTA, CDR2 FQGTGA, per germline. V was clipped by 3 bases and J by 10 bases, with 10 bases between them. The CDR3 length is 12 residues. CDR3 loop: CASSLGLGEQFF. CDR3 nucleotide sequence: TGTGCCAGCAGCTTGGGGCTGGGGGAGCAGTTCTTC.

This clone was detected a few times. The J gene is TRBJ1-3, the V gene TRBV18; D unclear. The CDR3 length is 14 residues. V shed 6 bases and J shed 1 base, with 10 bases lying between them. The germline V gene has CDR1 KGHSH and CDR2 LQKENI. The CDR3 DNA follows: TGTGCCAGCTCGGACGAGGGATCTGGAAACACCATATATTTT. This codes for CASSDEGSGNTIYF.

CDR3 sequence: CASSLVLAGGPYEQYF. The CDR3 bases are TGCGCCAGCAGCTTGGTTCTAGCGGGGGGGCCCTACGAGCAGTACTTC. The chain links TRBV5-1 to TRBJ2-7; 12 bases fit TRBD2. The CDR3 totals 16 residues. The V gene's germline CDR1 is SGHRS and CDR2 YFSETQ. The J segment lost 2 bases and the V segment lost 0 bases, leaving 3 bases of the junction unmatched.

This sequence joins TRBV21-1 and TRBJ1-5. TRBV21-1 is tagged as a pseudogene. CDR3 length equals 16 residues. The CDR3 region has the DNA TGTGCCAGCAGCAAAGAGAGAGGGCTGGGCAATCAGCCCCAGCATTTT. Protein sequence: CASSKERGLGNQPQHF.

The gene calls are TRBV5-5 and TRBJ2-7; TRBD2 might be the D (5 bases). This CDR3 is 15 amino acids long. V shed 6 bases and J shed 0 bases, with 16 bases lying between them. Germline CDR1 and CDR2: SGHKS and YYEKEE (reference sequence). CDR3 nucleotide sequence: TGTGCCAGCACCCGGGGTGGGCTAAACTCCTACGAGCAGTACTTC. Amino acid sequence: CASTRGGLNSYEQYF. Complete variable domain (other parts from reference TRBV5-5 and TRBJ2-7): DAGVTQSPTHLIKTRGQQVTLRCSPISGHKSVSWYQQVLGQGPQFIFQYYEKEERGRGNFPDRFSARQFPNYSSELNVNALLLGDSALYLCASTRGGLNSYEQYFGPGTRLTVT.

In DNA, the CDR3 is TGTGCCCATCGACAGGGGGCGAACACTGAAGCTTTCTTT. Translated: CAHRQGANTEAFF. The rearrangement uses TRBV30 and TRBJ1-1; 10 bases map to TRBD1. CDR3 size: 13 residues. With V trimmed by 8 bases and J by 1 base, 4 bases remained unmatched. The germline V gene encodes CDR1 GTSNPN and CDR2 SVGIG (reference sequence).

Only one count was recorded for this clone. The chain employs TRBV7-2 and TRBJ1-2, with D uncertain. CDR3 length: 14 residues. The germline V and J ends were trimmed by 6 bases and 4 bases, with 15 bases remaining between them. Germline V gene lookup returns CDR1 SGHTA and CDR2 FQGNSA. CDR3 DNA sequence: TGTGCCAGCAGACCGGCATGGGCAGCCTATGGCTACACCTTC. Translating it yields CASRPAWAAYGYTF.

This chain joins TRBV6-5 and TRBJ2-5, with D maybe TRBD2 (5 bases). This CDR3 is 14 amino acids long. Germline loops: CDR1 MNHEY, CDR2 SVGAGI. The ends were cut back, 6 bases at V and 5 bases at J, with 16 bases in the middle. CDR3 DNA: TGTGCCAGCAGCCGACTCAGCGGTATCGAGACCCAGTACTTC. It yields the protein CASSRLSGIETQYF.

The gene calls are TRBV25-1 and TRBJ2-5, with 8 nucleotides matching TRBD2. Germline V gene data show CDR1 as MGHDK and CDR2 as SYGVNS. The CDR3 extends over 13 amino acids. V shed 7 bases, J shed 4 bases, and the junction held 5 bases outside the gene matches. The CDR3 is CASTGTRPETQYF. The CDR3 DNA is TGTGCCAGCACCGGGACTAGGCCAGAGACCCAGTACTTC.

The V gene is TRBV4-1, the J gene TRBJ2-7; weak D call: TRBD2 (6 bases). Germline V gene sequence: CDR1 MGHRA, CDR2 YSYEKL. This CDR3 comprises 14 residues. The germline V and J ends were trimmed by 1 base and 3 bases, with 10 bases remaining between them. CDR3 DNA: TGCGCCAGCAGCCAAGGGAGGGTGAACTACGAGCAGTACTTC. Protein sequence: CASSQGRVNYEQYF.

The chain couples TRBV6-5 to TRBJ2-1; weak D call: TRBD2 (6 bases). The CDR3 spans 14 residues. Germline V gene lookup returns CDR1 MNHEY and CDR2 SVGAGI. The germline V and J ends were trimmed by 3 bases and 7 bases, with 13 bases remaining between them. The CDR3 spells CASSYGGKANEQFF. For the CDR3, the DNA is TGTGCCAGCAGTTATGGCGGGAAAGCTAATGAGCAGTTCTTC.

This clone was seen a single time. V is TRBV6-1 and J is TRBJ2-1, with 8 bases matching TRBD1. Germline lookup yields CDR1 MNHNS and CDR2 SASEGT. V lost 0 bases to trimming and J lost 0 bases; unmatched junction nucleotides: 1. This CDR3 is 16 amino acids long. The chain's CDR3 is CASSEAGTGSYNEQFF. In DNA, the CDR3 is TGTGCCAGCAGTGAAGCGGGGACAGGCTCCTACAATGAGCAGTTCTTC.